Listed below are T cell receptor beta chains from one sample, sequenced in a study of OX40 agonist ivuxolimab in advanced cancers. Clones were sequenced by immunoSEQ multiplex PCR, and TCRdb holds only the in-frame ones, with some missing. The data show about 88,000 clones, around 82% seen once. The specimen comprised CD4+ or CD8+ T cells sorted from blood, sampled in a trial of the OX40 agonist ivuxolimab. The receptors were sampled from an adult with an advanced solid tumor such as melanoma, head and neck, liver or kidney cancer. Both conserved end residues are part of each CDR3. D genes are given only for firm matches.

V,J,D,length,CDR3
TRBV28,TRBJ2-1,.,15,CASSSLLSSYNEQFF
TRBV7-9,TRBJ2-3,TRBD1,14,CASSRDRESDTQYF
TRBV4-2,TRBJ2-1,TRBD2,15,CASSQRLAAYNEQFF
TRBV7-8,TRBJ1-1,.,13,CASSLDRVGEAFF
TRBV7-2,TRBJ2-1,.,11,CASSQDGEQFF
TRBV27,TRBJ2-7,TRBD1,15,CASSYTGAGAYEQYF
TRBV9,TRBJ2-1,TRBD2,17,CASSVGTSTRGGNEQFF
TRBV18,TRBJ2-1,.,15,CASSPPPRGDNEQFF
TRBV9,TRBJ2-1,TRBD1,14,CASSVGLSNRGQFF
TRBV7-6,.,TRBD2,14,CASSLVTSGYEQYF
TRBV5-1,TRBJ1-1,.,13,CASSGGGRTEAFF
TRBV12-5,TRBJ2-1,.,17,CASGFGLSGAAFHEQFF
TRBV7-8,TRBJ2-7,.,13,CASSLGAEDEQYF
TRBV28,TRBJ1-5,.,17,CASRPREGARGNQPQHF
TRBV25-1,TRBJ2-1,.,12,CASSETVSEQFF
TRBV5-4,TRBJ2-7,.,14,CASSLGHPAYEQYF
TRBV10-1,TRBJ2-3,.,15,CASSELRGRTDTQYF
TRBV11-2,TRBJ2-5,.,13,CASSLEVTETQYF
TRBV6-5,TRBJ2-3,.,12,CASSIGTDTQYF
TRBV28,TRBJ2-2,TRBD1,16,CASSFLQGADTGELFF
TRBV18,TRBJ1-4,TRBD1,15,CASSPQQGANEKLFF
TRBV18,TRBJ2-1,.,15,CASSLSLGRENEQFF